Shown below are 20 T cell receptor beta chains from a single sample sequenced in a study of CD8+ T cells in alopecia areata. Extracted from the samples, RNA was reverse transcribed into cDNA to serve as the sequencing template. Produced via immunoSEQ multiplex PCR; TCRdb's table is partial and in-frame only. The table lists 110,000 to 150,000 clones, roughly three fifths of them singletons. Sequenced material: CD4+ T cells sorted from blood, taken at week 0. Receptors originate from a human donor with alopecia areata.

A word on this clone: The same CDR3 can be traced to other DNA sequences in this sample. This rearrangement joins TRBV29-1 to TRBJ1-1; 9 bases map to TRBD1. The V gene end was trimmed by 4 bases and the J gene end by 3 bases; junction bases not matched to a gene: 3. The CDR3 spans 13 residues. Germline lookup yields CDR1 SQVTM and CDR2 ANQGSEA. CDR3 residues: CSVGGQGDTEAFF. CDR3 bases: TGCAGCGTTGGGGGACAGGGTGACACTGAAGCTTTCTTT.

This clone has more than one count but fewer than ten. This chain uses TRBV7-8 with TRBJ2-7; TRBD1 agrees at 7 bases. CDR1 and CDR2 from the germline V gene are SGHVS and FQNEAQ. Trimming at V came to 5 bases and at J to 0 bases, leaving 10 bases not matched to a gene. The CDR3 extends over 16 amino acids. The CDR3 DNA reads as TGTGCCAGCAGCCGACAGGGAAGACGGGTCTCCTACGAGCAGTACTTC. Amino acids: CASSRQGRRVSYEQYF.

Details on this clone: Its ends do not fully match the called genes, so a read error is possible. CDR3 nucleotides: TGTGCTAGCAGCTTAGGCATAACGAACACCGGGGAGCTGTTTTTT. This encodes CASSLGITNTGELFF. This sequence joins TRBV7-7 and TRBJ2-2; D gene ambiguous. This CDR3 spans 15 amino acids. Germline V CDR1 and CDR2: SSHAT, FNYEAQ (reference sequence).

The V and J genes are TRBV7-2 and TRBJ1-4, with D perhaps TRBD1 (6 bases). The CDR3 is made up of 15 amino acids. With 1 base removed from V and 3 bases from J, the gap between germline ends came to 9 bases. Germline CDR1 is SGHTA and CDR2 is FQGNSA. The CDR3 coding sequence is TGTGCCAGCAGCTTAGAGGGGGGAGCTAATGAAAAACTGTTTTTT. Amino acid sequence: CASSLEGGANEKLFF. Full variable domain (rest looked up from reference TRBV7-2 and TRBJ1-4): GAGVSQSPSNKVTEKGKDVELRCDPISGHTALYWYRQSLGQGLEFLIYFQGNSAPDKSGLPSDRFSAERTGGSVSTLTIQRTQQEDSAVYLCASSLEGGANEKLFFGSGTQLSVL.

CDR3 bases: TGTGCCAGCCTTCCCCGGGGATACCCGACTTTC. Protein product: CASLPRGYPTF. The V and J genes are TRBV6-5 and TRBJ2-6; D is possibly TRBD2 (5 bases). Per the germline V gene, CDR1 is MNHEY and CDR2 is SVGAGI. The CDR3 length is 11 residues. The V gene lost 8 bases and the J gene lost 18 bases, with 17 bases spanning the gap.

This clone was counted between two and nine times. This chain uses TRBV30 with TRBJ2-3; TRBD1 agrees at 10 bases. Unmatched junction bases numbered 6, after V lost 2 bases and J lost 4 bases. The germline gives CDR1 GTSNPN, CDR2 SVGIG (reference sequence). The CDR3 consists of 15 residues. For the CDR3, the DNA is TGTGCCTGGAGTCCCGGGGACAGGGGCGCAGATACGCAGTATTTT. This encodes CAWSPGDRGADTQYF.

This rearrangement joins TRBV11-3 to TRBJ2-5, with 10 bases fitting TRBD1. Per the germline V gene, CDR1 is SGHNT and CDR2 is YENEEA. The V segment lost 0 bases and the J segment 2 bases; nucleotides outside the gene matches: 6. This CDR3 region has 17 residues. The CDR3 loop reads CASSLEWDRGPQETQYF. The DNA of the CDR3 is TGTGCCAGCAGCTTAGAGTGGGACAGGGGTCCTCAAGAGACCCAGTACTTC.

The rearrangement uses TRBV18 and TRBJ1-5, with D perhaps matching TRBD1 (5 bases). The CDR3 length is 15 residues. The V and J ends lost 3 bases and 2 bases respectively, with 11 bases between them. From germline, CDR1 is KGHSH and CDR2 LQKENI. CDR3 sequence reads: CASSPELGGNQPQHF. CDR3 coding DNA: TGTGCCAGCTCACCGGAATTGGGGGGCAATCAGCCCCAGCATTTT. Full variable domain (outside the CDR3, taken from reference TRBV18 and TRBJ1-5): NAGVMQNPRHLVRRRGQEARLRCSPMKGHSHVYWYRQLPEEGLKFMVYLQKENIIDESGMPKERFSAEFPKEGPSILRIQQVVRGDSAAYFCASSPELGGNQPQHFGDGTRLSIL.

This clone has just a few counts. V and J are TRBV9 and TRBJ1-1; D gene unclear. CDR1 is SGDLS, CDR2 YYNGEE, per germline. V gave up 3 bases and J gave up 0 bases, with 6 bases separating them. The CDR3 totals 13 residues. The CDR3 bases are TGTGCCAGCAGCGACAGTGTGAACACTGAAGCTTTCTTT. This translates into CASSDSVNTEAFF.

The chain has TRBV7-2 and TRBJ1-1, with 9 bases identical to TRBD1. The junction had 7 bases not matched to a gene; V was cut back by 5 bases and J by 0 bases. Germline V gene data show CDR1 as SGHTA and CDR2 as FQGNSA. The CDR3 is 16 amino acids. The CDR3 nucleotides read TGTGCCAGCAGCCGCGGGACAGGGATTATGAACACTGAAGCTTTCTTT. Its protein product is CASSRGTGIMNTEAFF.

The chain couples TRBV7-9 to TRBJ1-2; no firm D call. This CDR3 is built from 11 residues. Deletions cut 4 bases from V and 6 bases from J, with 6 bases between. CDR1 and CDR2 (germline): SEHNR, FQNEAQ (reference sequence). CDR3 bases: TGTGCCAGCAGCTCCGCGCATGGCTACACCTTC. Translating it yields CASSSAHGYTF.

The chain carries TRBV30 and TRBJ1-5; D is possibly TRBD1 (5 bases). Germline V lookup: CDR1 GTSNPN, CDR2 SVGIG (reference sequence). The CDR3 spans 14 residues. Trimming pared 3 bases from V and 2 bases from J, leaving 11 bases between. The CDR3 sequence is CAWRQGKGNQPQHF. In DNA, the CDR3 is TGTGCCTGGAGGCAGGGAAAGGGCAATCAGCCCCAGCATTTT.

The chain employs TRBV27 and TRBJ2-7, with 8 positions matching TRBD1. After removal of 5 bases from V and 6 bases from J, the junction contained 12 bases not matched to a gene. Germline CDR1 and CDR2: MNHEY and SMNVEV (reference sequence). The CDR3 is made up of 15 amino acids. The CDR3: CASSLRTGKTFEQYF. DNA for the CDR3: TGTGCCAGCAGTCTAAGGACAGGGAAGACTTTCGAGCAGTACTTC.

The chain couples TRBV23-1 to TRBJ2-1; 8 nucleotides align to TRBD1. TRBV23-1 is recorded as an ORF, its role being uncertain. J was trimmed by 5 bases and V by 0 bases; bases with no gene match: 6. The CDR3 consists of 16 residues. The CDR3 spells CASSQSIQTGDNEQFF. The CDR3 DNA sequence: TGCGCCAGCAGTCAATCGATCCAGACAGGGGACAATGAGCAGTTCTTC.

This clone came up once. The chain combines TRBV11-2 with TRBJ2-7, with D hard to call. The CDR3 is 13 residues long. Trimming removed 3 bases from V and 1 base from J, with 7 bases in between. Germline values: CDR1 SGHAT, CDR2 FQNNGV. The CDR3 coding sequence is TGTGCCAGCAGCTTGGCCAGTTCCTACGAGCAGTACTTC. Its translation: CASSLASSYEQYF.

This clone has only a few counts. CDR3 sequence reads: CASSRTGEGGNTIYF. For the CDR3, the DNA is TGCGCCAGCAGCCGGACAGGGGAAGGTGGAAACACCATATATTTT. The V gene is TRBV4-1, the J gene TRBJ1-3; 9 nucleotides match TRBD1. After removal of 4 bases from V and 3 bases from J, the junction contained 4 bases not matched to a gene. The CDR3 length is 15 residues. Germline CDR1 is MGHRA and CDR2 is YSYEKL.

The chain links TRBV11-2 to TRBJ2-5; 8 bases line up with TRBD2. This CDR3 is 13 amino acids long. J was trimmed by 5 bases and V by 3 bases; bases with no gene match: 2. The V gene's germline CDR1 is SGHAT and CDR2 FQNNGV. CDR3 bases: TGTGCCAGCAGCTTGGGACTAGAGGAGACCCAGTACTTC. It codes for CASSLGLEETQYF.

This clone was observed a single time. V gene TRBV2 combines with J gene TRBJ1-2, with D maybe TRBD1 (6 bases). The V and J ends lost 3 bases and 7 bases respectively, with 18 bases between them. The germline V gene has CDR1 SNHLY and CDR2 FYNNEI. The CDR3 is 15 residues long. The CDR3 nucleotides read TGTGCCAGCAGTGACTCACCCACAGGGTCGGGTGGCTACACCTTC. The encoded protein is CASSDSPTGSGGYTF.

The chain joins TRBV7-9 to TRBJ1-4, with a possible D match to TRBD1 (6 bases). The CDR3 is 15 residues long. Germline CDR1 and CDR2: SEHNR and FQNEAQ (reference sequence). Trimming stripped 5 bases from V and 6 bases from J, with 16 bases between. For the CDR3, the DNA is TGTGCCAGCAGCCCCGATGGGGGCTGGGATGAAAAACTGTTTTTT. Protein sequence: CASSPDGGWDEKLFF. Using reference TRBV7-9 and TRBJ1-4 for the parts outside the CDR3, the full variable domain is DTGVSQNPRHKITKRGQNVTFRCDPISEHNRLYWYRQTLGQGPEFLTYFQNEAQLEKSRLLSDRFSAERPKGSFSTLEIQRTEQGDSAMYLCASSPDGGWDEKLFFGSGTQLSVL.

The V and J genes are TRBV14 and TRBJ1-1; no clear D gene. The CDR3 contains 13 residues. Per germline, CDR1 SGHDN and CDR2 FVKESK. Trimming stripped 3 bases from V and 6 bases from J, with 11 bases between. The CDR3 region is CASSHGLGAEAFF. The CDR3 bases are TGTGCCAGCAGCCACGGATTGGGAGCTGAAGCTTTCTTT.